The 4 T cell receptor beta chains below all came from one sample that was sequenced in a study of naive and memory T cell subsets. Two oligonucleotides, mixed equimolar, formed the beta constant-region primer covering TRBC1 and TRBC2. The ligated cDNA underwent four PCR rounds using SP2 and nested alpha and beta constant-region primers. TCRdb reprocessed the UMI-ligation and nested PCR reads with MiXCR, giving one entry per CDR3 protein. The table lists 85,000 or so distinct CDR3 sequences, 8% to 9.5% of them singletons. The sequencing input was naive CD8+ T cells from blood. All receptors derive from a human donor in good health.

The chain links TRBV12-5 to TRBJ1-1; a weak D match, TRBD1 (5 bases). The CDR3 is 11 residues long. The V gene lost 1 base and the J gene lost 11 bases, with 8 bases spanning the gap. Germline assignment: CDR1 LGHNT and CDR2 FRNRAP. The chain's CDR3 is CASGLGRAAFF. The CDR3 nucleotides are TGTGCTAGTGGTTTGGGCAGGGCGGCTTTCTTT.

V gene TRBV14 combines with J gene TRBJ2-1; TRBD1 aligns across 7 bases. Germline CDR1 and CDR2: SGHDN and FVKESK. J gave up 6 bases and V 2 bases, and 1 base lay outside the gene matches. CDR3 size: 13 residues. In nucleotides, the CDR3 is TGTGCCAGCAGCCAATACAGGGGCAATGAGCAGTTCTTC. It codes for CASSQYRGNEQFF. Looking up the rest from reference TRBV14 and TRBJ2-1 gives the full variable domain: EAGVTQFPSHSVIEKGQTVTLRCDPISGHDNLYWYRRVMGKEIKFLLHFVKESKQDESGMPNNRFLAERTGGTYSTLKVQPAELEDSGVYFCASSQYRGNEQFFGPGTRLTVL.

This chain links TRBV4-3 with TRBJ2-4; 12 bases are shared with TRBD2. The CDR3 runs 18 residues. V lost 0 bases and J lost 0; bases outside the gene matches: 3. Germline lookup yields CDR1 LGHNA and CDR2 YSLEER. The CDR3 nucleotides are TGCGCCAGCAGCCAAGATGCTAGCGGGAGGGCAGCCAAAAACATTCAGTACTTC. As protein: CASSQDASGRAAKNIQYF.

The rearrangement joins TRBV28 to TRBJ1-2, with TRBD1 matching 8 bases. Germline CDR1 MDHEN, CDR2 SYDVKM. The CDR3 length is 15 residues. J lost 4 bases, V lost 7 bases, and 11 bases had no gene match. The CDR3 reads CASNTDPRGLYGYTF. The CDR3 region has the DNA TGTGCCAGCAACACAGACCCCAGGGGGCTCTATGGCTACACCTTC.